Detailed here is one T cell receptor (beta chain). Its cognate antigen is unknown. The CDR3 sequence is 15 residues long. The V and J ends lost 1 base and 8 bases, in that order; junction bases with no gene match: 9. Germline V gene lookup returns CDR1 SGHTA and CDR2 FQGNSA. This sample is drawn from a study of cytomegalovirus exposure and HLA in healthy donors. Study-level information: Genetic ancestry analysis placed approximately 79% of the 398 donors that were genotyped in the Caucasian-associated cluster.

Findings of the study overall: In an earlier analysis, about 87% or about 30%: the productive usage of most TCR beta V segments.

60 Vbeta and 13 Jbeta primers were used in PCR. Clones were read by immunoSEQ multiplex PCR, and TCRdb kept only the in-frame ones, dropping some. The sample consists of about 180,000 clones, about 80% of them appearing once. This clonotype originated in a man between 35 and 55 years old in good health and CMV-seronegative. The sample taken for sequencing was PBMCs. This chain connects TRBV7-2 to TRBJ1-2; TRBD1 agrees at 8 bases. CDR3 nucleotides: TGTGCCAGCAGCTTAGAATCGGCAGGGGGCAACGGCTACACCTTC. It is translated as CASSLESAGGNGYTF.